The source of this TCR beta chain is a study of T-cell reconstitution after alpha-beta-depleted transplantation in children. Notes on the study in general: Newly produced T cells mostly accounted for T-cell counts and diversity one year post-transplant.

Concerning this clonotype itself: What it recognizes is unknown.

TCRbeta library construction was performed incorporating unique molecular identifiers. TCRdb re-derived calls from the PCR reads in MiXCR, one entry per CDR3 protein. This table has 500,000 to 650,000 distinct CDR3 sequences, 10% to 15% appearing once. Germline lookup yields CDR1 DFQATT and CDR2 SNEGSKA (reference sequence). There are 14 residues in the CDR3. V lost 0 bases, J lost 1 base, and 7 bases lay in between. This chain uses TRBV20-1 with TRBJ1-3, with D uncertain. The TCR sequence derives from a male patient younger than 18 who had a stem cell transplant for acute myeloid leukemia, so the T cells may come from the graft donor. Sequencing was performed on PBMCs, mostly from graft donor cells, taken 360 days after TCRalphabeta/CD19-depleted stem cell transplant. The CDR3 loop is CSARDQGSGNTIYF. In DNA form, the CDR3 reads TGCAGTGCTAGAGATCAAGGTTCTGGAAACACCATATATTTT.